The 16 T cell receptor beta chains below come from one sample, sequenced in a study of T-cell memory formation after mild COVID-19. One entry per CDR3 protein results from TCRdb running MiXCR on the 5' RACE reads. The top ten clones hold under 2.5% of a sample with about 140,000 distinct CDR3 sequences, 6% of them seen once. The sequenced material came from PBMCs or a T cell subset sorted from them (not recorded which). Every receptor here comes from an adult woman who had mild COVID-19 (a few samples of this study predate the infection). Cell type and time point are not known.

In this sample, this clonotype turned up many times. The chain is built from TRBV12-3 or TRBV12-4 and TRBJ2-1, with 9 bases lining up with TRBD2. This CDR3 has 15 amino acids. Trimming at V came to 5 bases and at J to 3 bases, leaving 5 bases not matched to a gene. CDR3 amino acids: CASSPQAGGYNEQFF. The CDR3 nucleotides are TGTGCCAGCAGTCCACAAGCGGGAGGCTACAATGAGCAGTTCTTC.

This clonotype was found a few times. This sequence joins TRBV4-1 and TRBJ2-1; D may be TRBD2 (6 bases). The V gene lost 0 bases and the J gene lost 3 bases, with 12 bases spanning the gap. The CDR3 loop spans 16 amino acids. Germline-derived CDR1 and CDR2 are MGHRA and YSYEKL. DNA of the CDR3: TGCGCCAGCAGCCAAGAGTCTAGCGCGTTCTACAATGAGCAGTTCTTC. Translated: CASSQESSAFYNEQFF.

This sequence joins TRBV4-1 and TRBJ2-3; tentative D call: TRBD2 (7 bases). CDR3 length equals 21 residues. Trimming removed 10 bases from V and 0 bases from J, with 35 bases in between. Germline CDR1 MGHRA, CDR2 YSYEKL. CDR3 in amino acids: CATSQGNVGPRGLPSTDTQYF. Written as DNA, the CDR3 is TGCGCCACAAGCCAAGGGAACGTGGGACCGCGGGGGCTACCTAGCACAGATACGCAGTATTTT.

This clonotype was observed many times. The chain joins TRBV5-3 to TRBJ2-3; D uncertain. TRBV5-3 is an ORF for which the function is uncertain. Deletions cut 2 bases from V and 2 bases from J, with 6 bases between. The CDR3 runs to 13 residues. CDR3 loop: CARSFRHTDTQYF. For the CDR3, the DNA is TGTGCCAGAAGCTTCCGACACACAGATACGCAGTATTTT.

This clonotype was seen ten or more times. This sequence joins TRBV12-3 or TRBV12-4 and TRBJ2-3, with TRBD1 matching 8 bases. This CDR3 spans 17 amino acids. Unmatched junction bases numbered 7, after V lost 0 bases and J lost 2 bases. The CDR3 loop reads CASSLARSGGFTDTQYF. CDR3 DNA: TGTGCCAGCAGTTTAGCGCGGTCAGGGGGCTTCACAGATACGCAGTATTTT.

CDR3 nucleotide sequence: TGTGCCAGCAGCTTGTCGCGGGGCGAGCAGTACTTC. As protein: CASSLSRGEQYF. The chain links TRBV7-8 to TRBJ2-7; perhaps TRBD2 as D (6 bases). CDR1 and CDR2 (germline): SGHVS, FQNEAQ. V gave up 3 bases and J gave up 6 bases, with 9 bases separating them. The CDR3 extends over 12 amino acids.

The rearrangement uses TRBV15 and TRBJ2-1; D gene uncertain. V dropped 0 bases and J dropped 1 base, with 7 bases sitting between them. The germline V gene has CDR1 LNHNV and CDR2 YYDKDF (reference sequence). This CDR3 has 15 amino acids. The CDR3 DNA is TGTGCCACCAGCAGAGATGGGTTTTCCTACAATGAGCAGTTCTTC. Translated: CATSRDGFSYNEQFF.

The CDR3 region is CASSPTGTSGGPDTQYF. DNA of the CDR3: TGTGCCAGCAGCCCGACCGGGACTAGCGGGGGCCCGGATACGCAGTATTTT. This rearrangement joins TRBV7-2 to TRBJ2-3; 14 bases align to TRBD2. Germline CDR1 SGHTA, CDR2 FQGNSA. CDR3 length equals 17 residues. The V segment lost 5 bases and the J segment 6 bases; nucleotides outside the gene matches: 10.

The V call is TRBV18, the J call TRBJ2-1; 8 bases are a match to TRBD1. V dropped 4 bases and J dropped 4; count of bases not matched to a gene: 3. Germline V CDR1 and CDR2: KGHSH, LQKENI. The CDR3 runs 14 residues. CDR3 amino acids: CASSRQGMYNEQFF. The CDR3 DNA reads as TGTGCCAGCTCACGACAGGGGATGTACAATGAGCAGTTCTTC. The variable domain in full, with the rest retrieved from reference TRBV18 and TRBJ2-1, is NAGVMQNPRHLVRRRGQEARLRCSPMKGHSHVYWYRQLPEEGLKFMVYLQKENIIDESGMPKERFSAEFPKEGPSILRIQQVVRGDSAAYFCASSRQGMYNEQFFGPGTRLTVL.

This clonotype occurred a few times. The chain links TRBV12-3 or TRBV12-4 to TRBJ1-1; D not certain. There are 15 residues in the CDR3. With 6 bases removed from V and 0 bases from J, the gap between germline ends came to 14 bases. In DNA form, the CDR3 reads TGTGCCAGCAGCCCCGGTGCAGGACTGAACACTGAAGCTTTCTTT. Encoded protein: CASSPGAGLNTEAFF.

This sequence joins TRBV10-3 and TRBJ1-3; no clear D gene. V lost 2 bases to trimming and J lost 4 bases, with 12 bases between them. Germline V gene lookup returns CDR1 ENHRY and CDR2 SYGVKD. The CDR3 consists of 15 residues. The CDR3 region is CAISEPGGPGNTIYF. The CDR3 DNA follows: TGTGCCATCAGTGAGCCGGGAGGACCAGGAAACACCATATATTTT.

This clonotype was picked up many times. V and J are TRBV20-1 and TRBJ2-1; 8 bases align to TRBD2. Trimming cost V 1 base and J 4 bases; bases outside gene matches: 6. The CDR3 is 15 amino acids. Germline CDR1 reads DFQATT; CDR2 reads SNEGSKA (reference sequence). CDR3 residues: CSARVRGALYNEQFF. In nucleotides, the CDR3 is TGCAGTGCTAGAGTGCGGGGGGCATTATACAATGAGCAGTTCTTC.

The chain carries TRBV11-1 and TRBJ1-1; possibly TRBD1 for D (5 bases). Trimming stripped 1 base from V and 4 bases from J, with 13 bases between. CDR3 length equals 15 residues. CDR1 is SGHAT, CDR2 FQDESV, per germline (reference sequence). CDR3 coding DNA: TGTGCCAGCAGCTTAGACGGGGTCGGGGGCACTGAAGCTTTCTTT. Translating it yields CASSLDGVGGTEAFF. The entire variable domain, with the rest obtained from reference TRBV11-1 and TRBJ1-1, is as follows: EAEVAQSPRYKITEKSQAVAFWCDPISGHATLYWYRQILGQGPELLVQFQDESVVDDSQLPKDRFSAERLKGVDSTLKIQPAELGDSAMYLCASSLDGVGGTEAFFGQGTRLTVV.

J is TRBJ1-4 and V is TRBV5-1, with 7 bases aligning to TRBD1. The CDR3 extends over 14 amino acids. Trimming cost V 0 bases and J 8 bases; bases outside gene matches: 4. In germline, CDR1 is SGHRS, CDR2 YFSETQ. Here the CDR3 DNA reads TGCGCCAGCAGCTTGGTGGCAGGGGGGGAAAAACTGTTTTTT. As protein: CASSLVAGGEKLFF.

V and J are TRBV11-2 and TRBJ1-2; 9 bases are a match to TRBD1. Trimming at V came to 5 bases and at J to 7 bases, leaving 11 bases not matched to a gene. Germline-derived CDR1 and CDR2 are SGHAT and FQNNGV. The CDR3 runs to 15 residues. The CDR3 protein is CASSITRDRALGYTF. CDR3 nucleotides: TGTGCCAGCAGCATTACAAGGGACAGGGCCCTTGGCTACACCTTC.

This clonotype showed up many times. This chain joins TRBV5-1 and TRBJ2-3; D is perhaps TRBD2 (6 bases). The CDR3 covers 14 residues. Germline V gene lookup returns CDR1 SGHRS and CDR2 YFSETQ. The V end was cut by 3 bases, the J end by 0 bases, with 8 bases between. The CDR3 DNA reads TGCGCCAGCAGCTACGCGGGGAGCACAGATACGCAGTATTTT. Amino acids: CASSYAGSTDTQYF.